The 12 T cell receptor beta chains below were found in one sample sequenced in a study of blood T cell repertoires in COVID-19. Clones were sequenced by immunoSEQ multiplex PCR, and TCRdb holds only the in-frame ones, with some missing. Of roughly 170,000 clones listed, less than 85% are singletons. Sequencing was done on a sample of peripheral blood. These receptors were collected from a woman aged 60-70 years with COVID-19, enrolled during active disease.

There are many counts of this clone. J is TRBJ2-2 and V is TRBV12-3 or TRBV12-4; TRBD1 aligns across 7 bases. V shed 4 bases and J 9 bases; nucleotides not matched to a gene: 5. The CDR3 covers 13 residues. The CDR3 DNA reads TGTGCCAGCAGTTCTCGGACAGGACGGGAGCTGTTTTTT. Its protein product is CASSSRTGRELFF.

V and J are TRBV6-2 or TRBV6-3 and TRBJ1-1; D is perhaps TRBD1 (5 bases). The CDR3 covers 12 residues. The germline gives CDR1 MNHEY, CDR2 SVGEGT. Deletions cut 2 bases from V and 11 bases from J, with 12 bases between. CDR3 in amino acids: CASSYIREVAFF. The CDR3 nucleotides read TGTGCCAGCAGTTACATCAGGGAGGTTGCTTTCTTT.

The V call is TRBV29-1, the J call TRBJ1-2, with D perhaps matching TRBD1 (6 bases). Germline loops: CDR1 SQVTM, CDR2 ANQGSEA. V was trimmed by 6 bases and J by 3 bases, leaving 14 bases between them. The CDR3 runs 13 residues. The CDR3 is CSVRAGADYGYTF. CDR3 nucleotides: TGCAGCGTGAGGGCAGGGGCGGACTATGGCTACACCTTC.

V is TRBV2 and J is TRBJ2-2; D gene uncertain. This CDR3 has 15 residues. The germline gives CDR1 SNHLY, CDR2 FYNNEI. V was shortened by 6 bases and J by 0 bases, with 11 bases between the two germline ends. The DNA for the CDR3 is TGTGCCAGCAGGGCAATTCACGCGAACACCGGGGAGCTGTTTTTT. It yields the protein CASRAIHANTGELFF.

The V and J genes are TRBV7-2 and TRBJ2-1; D is ambiguous. Per germline, CDR1 SGHTA and CDR2 FQGNSA. The CDR3 is 16 residues long. Trimming left V 0 bases short and J 1 base short, with 10 bases between. The DNA for the CDR3 is TGTGCCAGCAGCTTAGCTGCGGTAGGTTCCTACAATGAGCAGTTCTTC. Translating gives CASSLAAVGSYNEQFF.

The V call is TRBV27, the J call TRBJ1-2; possible D gene TRBD1, 6 bases. The V end lost 6 bases, the J end lost 8 bases, and 22 bases lay between the germline ends. The germline V gene has CDR1 MNHEY and CDR2 SMNVEV (reference sequence). CDR3 length: 15 amino acids. Written as DNA, the CDR3 is TGTGCCAGCAGACCCACCGGTACAGGGCCTAGGGGCTACACCTTC. It is translated as CASRPTGTGPRGYTF.

V gene TRBV14 combines with J gene TRBJ2-1; 8 bases align to TRBD1. V gave up 8 bases and J gave up 4 bases; unmatched junction bases: 4. CDR3 length: 13 amino acids. Germline V CDR1 and CDR2: SGHDN, FVKESK. CDR3 bases: TGTGCCAGCGCAGGGGGCCCTTACAATGAGCAGTTCTTC. Translation: CASAGGPYNEQFF.

V is TRBV14 and J is TRBJ2-7; no firm D call. Deletions cut 5 bases from V and 1 base from J, with 3 bases between. The CDR3 spans 11 residues. Germline-derived CDR1 and CDR2 are SGHDN and FVKESK. CDR3 region: CASSSSYEQYF. CDR3 DNA sequence: TGTGCCAGCAGCTCTTCCTACGAGCAGTACTTC.

The rearrangement links TRBV28 to TRBJ1-2; 8 nucleotides match TRBD1. Germline V lookup: CDR1 MDHEN, CDR2 SYDVKM. The length of the CDR3 is 14 residues. Trimming took 2 bases from V and 6 from J; bases not matched to a gene: 5. The CDR3 bases are TGTGCCAGCAGTTTACAGACAGGGGCGAATGGCTACACCTTC. Amino acid sequence: CASSLQTGANGYTF.

The rearrangement joins TRBV5-4 to TRBJ2-1; 7 nucleotides line up with TRBD2. Germline CDR1 and CDR2: SGHNT and YYREEE (reference sequence). V lost 2 bases to trimming and J lost 7 bases; unmatched junction nucleotides: 9. This CDR3 spans 15 amino acids. CDR3 DNA sequence: TGTGCCAGCAGCTTACATGCGGGAGAGATGAATGAGCAGTTCTTC. It codes for CASSLHAGEMNEQFF.

The chain is built from TRBV7-2 and TRBJ2-7, with D perhaps matching TRBD2 (6 bases). This CDR3 comprises 15 residues. In germline, CDR1 is SGHTA, CDR2 FQGNSA. With 1 base removed from V and 0 bases from J, the gap between germline ends came to 10 bases. Here the CDR3 DNA reads TGTGCCAGCAGCTTAGAGAGGGAGGACTCCTACGAGCAGTACTTC. Translation: CASSLEREDSYEQYF.

The rearrangement joins TRBV19 to TRBJ2-5; possible D gene TRBD2, 6 bases. Looked up from germline, CDR1 is LNHDA and CDR2 is SQIVND (reference sequence). The CDR3 runs 14 residues. The ends were cut back, 4 bases at V and 2 bases at J, with 11 bases in the middle. The CDR3 sequence: CASSTSGSQETQYF. Written as DNA, the CDR3 is TGTGCCAGTAGTACCTCCGGGAGTCAAGAGACCCAGTACTTC.